Listed below are T cell receptor beta chains from one sample, sequenced in a study of tumor-infiltrating lymphocytes in primary liver carcinoma. MiXCR, run by TCRdb on the multiplex PCR reads, gives a single entry per CDR3 protein. Of approximately 330,000 distinct CDR3 sequences detected, approximately 64% appear once; the ten largest clones hold roughly 6.5%. Material: peripheral blood. The receptors derive from a man aged 40-49 years with primary liver carcinoma and hepatitis B virus infection. CDR3s include the opening cysteine and the closing phenylalanine or tryptophan. The D gene is left open where the match is weak. Clone size appears in some rows only: once, few, many, or a class for an expanded clone.

TRBV5-1	TRBJ2-2	.	.	TGCGCCAGCAGCTTACAGCAGGACCCCGGGGAGCTGTTTTTT	CASSLQQDPGELFF
TRBV6-6	TRBJ1-2	.	.	TGTGCCAACAGCCCCGTGGGGGGAAGCGATGGCTACACCTTC	CANSPVGGSDGYTF
TRBV7-9	TRBJ2-5	.	TRBD1	TGTGCCAGCAGCTCGAAGGACAGGAGGGAGACCCAGTACTTC	CASSSKDRRETQYF
TRBV29-1	TRBJ1-2	many	TRBD1	TGCAGCGTTGAATTGACAGGGGGTAATAACTATGGCTACACCTTC	CSVELTGGNNYGYTF
TRBV11-2	TRBJ2-5	.	.	TGTGCCAGCAGCCCACCGGACCGGTTGTACGAGACCCAGTACTTC	CASSPPDRLYETQYF
TRBV14	TRBJ2-5	.	.	TGTGCCAGCAACCAAGATGGGGAGTACCAAGAGACCCAGTACTTC	CASNQDGEYQETQYF
TRBV1	TRBJ2-3	.	.	TGCACAAGCAGCCAAAGCACACGGATTAGCGGACACACAGATACGCAGTATTTT	CTSSQSTRISGHTDTQYF
TRBV18	TRBJ1-2	.	TRBD1	TGTGCCAGCTCAACGACAGGGAGCAATGGCTACACCTTC	CASSTTGSNGYTF
TRBV28	TRBJ1-1	.	TRBD1	TGTGCCAGCAGTTTATATGGGACAGCAACTGAAGCTTTCTTT	CASSLYGTATEAFF
TRBV12-3/TRBV12-4	TRBJ2-7	many	.	TGTGCCAGCAGTTTGGGATTATACGAGCAGTACTTC	CASSLGLYEQYF
TRBV7-6	TRBJ1-1	.	.	TGTGCCAGCAGGAGATGGGACACTGAAGCTTTCTTT	CASRRWDTEAFF
TRBV11-2	TRBJ1-6	.	.	TGTGCCAGCATCCCTGGGACCGAGACCCCGAATTCACCCCTCCACTTT	CASIPGTETPNSPLHF
TRBV30	TRBJ2-7	.	TRBD2	TGTGCCTCCAGACAAATCCTCGCGGGACTAGCGGAGCCAAACCCCTACGAGCAGTACTTC	CASRQILAGLAEPNPYEQYF
TRBV11-2	TRBJ2-7	.	.	TGTGCGAGCAGCCGTAGTGGCAGATCCTGGATGTACAAGCAGTACTTC	CASSRSGRSWMYKQYF
TRBV5-5	TRBJ2-3	.	.	TGTGCCAGCAGCTGGGTGGTTGGCAATAGCAATCTGCCCCAGTATTTT	CASSWVVGNSNLPQYF
TRBV11-1	TRBJ2-3	.	TRBD2	TGTGCCAGCAGCGAAGGCGGGGGTTTTGCAGATACGGAGTATTTT	CASSEGGGFADTEYF
TRBV5-1	TRBJ2-1	.	.	TGCGCCAGCAGCCAATCGGGACCCGCCACCAATGAGCAGTTCTTC	CASSQSGPATNEQFF
TRBV5-6	TRBJ2-5	.	.	TGTGCCAGCAGCTCGGACGGTGCCCAAGAGACCCTGTACTTC	CASSSDGAQETLYF
TRBV6-2/TRBV6-3	TRBJ2-3	.	.	TGTGCCAGCAGTCACCCGCCGAGTCAAGATACGCAGTATTTT	CASSHPPSQDTQYF
TRBV4-1	TRBJ2-1	.	TRBD2	TGCGCCAGCAGTCAAGTGACTAGCGGCTACAATAAGCAGTTCTTC	CASSQVTSGYNKQFF
TRBV13	TRBJ2-2	.	TRBD2	TGTGCCAGCAGCTTAGGACTAGCGGAACACACCGGGGAGCTGTTTTTT	CASSLGLAEHTGELFF
TRBV12-3/TRBV12-4	TRBJ2-5	.	TRBD1	TGTGCCAGCAGTTTGACAGGGGGAGAGACCCAGTACTTC	CASSLTGGETQYF
TRBV11-2	TRBJ2-6	.	.	TGTGCCAGCAGCAAGGCAGGGGTGATATCTGTGGCCAACGTCCTGACTTTC	CASSKAGVISVANVLTF
TRBV11-2	TRBJ2-2	.	.	TGTGCCAGCAGCTTTGGTATGAACATCGGGGAGCTGTTTTTT	CASSFGMNIGELFF
TRBV4-1	TRBJ1-3	.	.	TGCGCCAGCAGCCAGGGAAACACCGTATATTTT	CASSQGNTVYF
TRBV11-2	TRBJ2-5	.	TRBD1	TGTGCCAGCAGCTATGGACAGGGTGAGGAGAGCCAATACTTC	CASSYGQGEESQYF
TRBV6-5	TRBJ1-2	.	TRBD1	TGTGCCAGCAGTTGGGAGGGGACAGGGAGGGACTACACCTTC	CASSWEGTGRDYTF
TRBV5-1	TRBJ2-2	.	TRBD2	TGCGCCAGCAGCTTACTAGCGGGAGAGGCCGGGGAGCTGTTTTTT	CASSLLAGEAGELFF
TRBV11-1	TRBJ1-1	.	.	TGTGGCGGCAGCTCCCACATGAACACTGAAGCTTTCTTT	CGGSSHMNTEAFF
TRBV11-2	TRBJ1-1	.	TRBD1	TGTGCCAGTAGGTCCGGGACAGCATACACTGAAGCTTTCTTT	CASRSGTAYTEAFF
TRBV9	TRBJ2-4	.	.	TGTGCCAGCAGCGACTTTACGTCGGCCGGAAACATTCAGTACTTC	CASSDFTSAGNIQYF
TRBV11-2	TRBJ2-1	few	.	TGTACCAGCAGTGAGTGGAATAATGAGCAGTTCTTC	CTSSEWNNEQFF
TRBV5-6	TRBJ1-1	.	TRBD1	TGTGCCAGCAGCCGCGCCAGGGGGCGCGGGAACACTGAAGCTTTCTTT	CASSRARGRGNTEAFF
TRBV11-2	TRBJ2-6	many	TRBD1	TGTGCCAGCAGCTTGGACAGGGCTGGGGCCAACGTCCTGACTTTC	CASSLDRAGANVLTF
TRBV6-1	TRBJ2-1	.	TRBD2	TGTGCCAGCAGCTATCAATTGGGACAATTTAGCGGGAGGGCCTTGTCCTACAATGAGCAGTTCTTC	CASSYQLGQFSGRALSYNEQFF
TRBV5-1	TRBJ2-1	few	TRBD2	TGCGCCAGCAGTGGTCCTACTCTCCTAGCGGGGGGCGATGAGCAGTTCTTC	CASSGPTLLAGGDEQFF
TRBV11-2	TRBJ2-7	once	.	TGTGCCAGCAGCTTAGCATACAGCTACGGGCAGTACTTC	CASSLAYSYGQYF
TRBV6-5	TRBJ1-3	.	.	TGTGCCAGCAGTTACTTGGGGGTTAGCGACACCATATATTTT	CASSYLGVSDTIYF
TRBV24-1	TRBJ2-1	.	TRBD2	TGTGCCACCAGTGATATCCAGCGGGATTACAATGAGCAGTTCTTC	CATSDIQRDYNEQFF
TRBV11-1	TRBJ2-1	.	TRBD2	TGTGCCAGCAGCTGGGGACTAGTGGGAGTCAATGAGCAGTCCTTC	CASSWGLVGVNEQSF
TRBV6-5	TRBJ1-5	.	.	TGTGCCAGCAGGGACGGACTCCTTCAGCCCCAGCATTTT	CASRDGLLQPQHF
TRBV4-2	TRBJ2-3	many	TRBD2	TGTGCCAGCAGCCAAGTGGCGGGAGGTGTGGCAGATACGCAGTATTTT	CASSQVAGGVADTQYF
TRBV6-6	TRBJ2-2	.	.	TGTGCCAGCAGTTACGGGGGGTCTAACACCGGGGAGCTGTTTTTT	CASSYGGSNTGELFF
TRBV10-3	TRBJ2-1	.	.	TGTGCCATCTGGGGTGGCGGGCGCAATGAGCAGTTCTTC	CAIWGGGRNEQFF
TRBV6-6	TRBJ2-1	.	TRBD1	TGTGCCAGCAGTTACCCGGTACGGACAGGGGACTATCTACACAATGAGCAGTTCTTC	CASSYPVRTGDYLHNEQFF
TRBV19	TRBJ1-5	.	.	TGTGCCAGTGGGAAGGGTCGGGCCCAACCCCAGCATTTT	CASGKGRAQPQHF
TRBV19	TRBJ2-2	.	TRBD2	TGTGCCAGTAGGAAAGCGGGAGCGAACACCGGGGAGCTGTTTTTT	CASRKAGANTGELFF
TRBV10-3	TRBJ2-1	.	.	TGTGCCATACAGGGTTCCTATGAGCAGCTCTTC	CAIQGSYEQLF
TRBV6-2/TRBV6-3	TRBJ2-1	many	.	TGTGCCAGCAGTTACCCAGCGCAGGGTAGCTCCTACAATGAGCAGTTCTTC	CASSYPAQGSSYNEQFF
TRBV5-1	TRBJ2-7	few	TRBD2	TGCGCCAGCAGCTTGGGGGGTCTAGCGGGAGGCTCCTACGAGCAGTACTTC	CASSLGGLAGGSYEQYF
TRBV12-3/TRBV12-4	TRBJ2-1	.	TRBD1	TGTGCCAGCAGCCCTGACAGGGTTGAGCAGTTCTTC	CASSPDRVEQFF
TRBV5-1	TRBJ2-7	.	.	TGCGCCAGTGGAACGGGACTCCTTCCCCGATACGAGCAGTACTTC	CASGTGLLPRYEQYF